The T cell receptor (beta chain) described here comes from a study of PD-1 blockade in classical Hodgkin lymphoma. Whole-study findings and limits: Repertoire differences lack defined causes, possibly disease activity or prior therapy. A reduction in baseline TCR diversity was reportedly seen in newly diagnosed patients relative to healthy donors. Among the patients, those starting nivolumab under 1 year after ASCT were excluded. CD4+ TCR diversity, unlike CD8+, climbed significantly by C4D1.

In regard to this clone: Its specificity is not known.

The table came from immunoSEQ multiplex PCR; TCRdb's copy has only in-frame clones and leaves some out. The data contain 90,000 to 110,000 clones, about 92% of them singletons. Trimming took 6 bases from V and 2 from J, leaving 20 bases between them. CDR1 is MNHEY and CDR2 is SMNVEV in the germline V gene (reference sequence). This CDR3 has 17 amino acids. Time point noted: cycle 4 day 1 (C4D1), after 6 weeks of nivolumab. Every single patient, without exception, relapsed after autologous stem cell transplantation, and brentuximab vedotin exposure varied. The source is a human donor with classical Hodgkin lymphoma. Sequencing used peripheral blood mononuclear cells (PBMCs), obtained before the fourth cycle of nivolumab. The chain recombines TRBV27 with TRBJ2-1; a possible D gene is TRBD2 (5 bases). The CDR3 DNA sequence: TGTGCCAGCAGACCCCGAGCGGCTTTTCCCACCTACAATGAGCAGTTCTTC. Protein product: CASRPRAAFPTYNEQFF.